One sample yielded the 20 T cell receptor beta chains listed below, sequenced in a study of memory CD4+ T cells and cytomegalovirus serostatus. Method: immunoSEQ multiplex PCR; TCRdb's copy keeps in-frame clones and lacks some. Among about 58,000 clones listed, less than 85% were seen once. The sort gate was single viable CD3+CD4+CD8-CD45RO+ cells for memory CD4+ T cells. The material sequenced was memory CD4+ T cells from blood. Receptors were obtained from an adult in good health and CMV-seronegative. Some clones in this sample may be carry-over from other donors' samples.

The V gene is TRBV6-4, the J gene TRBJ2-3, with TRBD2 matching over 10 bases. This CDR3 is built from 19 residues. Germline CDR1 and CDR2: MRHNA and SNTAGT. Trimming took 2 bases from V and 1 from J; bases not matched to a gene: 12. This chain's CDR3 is CASSDPRPLAGEGTDTQYF. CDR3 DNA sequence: TGTGCCAGCAGTGACCCCCGGCCTCTAGCGGGAGAGGGCACAGATACGCAGTATTTT.

The CDR3 region has the DNA TGCGCCAGCAGCTCCGGGTGGGACGAGCAGTACTTC. Protein sequence: CASSSGWDEQYF. J is TRBJ2-7 and V is TRBV5-1; D gene unclear. There are 12 residues in the CDR3. Germline-derived CDR1 and CDR2 are SGHRS and YFSETQ. Deletions cut 3 bases from V and 5 bases from J, with 9 bases between.

In nucleotides, the CDR3 is TGTGCCTCTTCTCGTGGGGGAGGGAATGAAAAACTGTTTTTT. Translated, it gives CASSRGGGNEKLFF. This chain connects TRBV28 to TRBJ1-4; maybe TRBD1 (5 bases). Germline values: CDR1 MDHEN, CDR2 SYDVKM. Trimming took off 11 bases at V and 5 bases at J, with 18 bases between the two ends. The CDR3 is 14 residues long.

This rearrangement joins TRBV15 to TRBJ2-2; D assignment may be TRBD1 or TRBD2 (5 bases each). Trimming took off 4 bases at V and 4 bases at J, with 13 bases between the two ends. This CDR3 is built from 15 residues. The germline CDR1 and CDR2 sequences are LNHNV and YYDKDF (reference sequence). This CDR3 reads CATSNRRQGTGELFF. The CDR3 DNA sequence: TGTGCCACCAGCAATCGGAGGCAGGGCACCGGGGAGCTGTTTTTT.

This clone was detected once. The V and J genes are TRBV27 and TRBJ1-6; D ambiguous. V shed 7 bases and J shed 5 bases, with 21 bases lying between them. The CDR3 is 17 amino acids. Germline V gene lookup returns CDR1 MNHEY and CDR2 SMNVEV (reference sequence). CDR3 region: CASTRTATMGNNSPLHF. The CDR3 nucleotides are TGTGCCAGCACTAGGACGGCGACCATGGGGAATAATTCACCCCTCCACTTT.

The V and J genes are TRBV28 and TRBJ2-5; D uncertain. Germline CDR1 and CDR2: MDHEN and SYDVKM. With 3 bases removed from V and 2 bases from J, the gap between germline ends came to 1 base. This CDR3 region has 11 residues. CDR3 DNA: TGTGCCAGCAGTTTTCAAGAGACCCAGTACTTC. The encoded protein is CASSFQETQYF.

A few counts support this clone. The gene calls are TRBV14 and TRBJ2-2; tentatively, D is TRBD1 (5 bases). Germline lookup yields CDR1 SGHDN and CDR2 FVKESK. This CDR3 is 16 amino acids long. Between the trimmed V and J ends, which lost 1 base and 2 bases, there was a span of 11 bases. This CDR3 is CASSQVGRTNTGELFF. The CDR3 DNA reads TGTGCCAGCAGCCAAGTCGGCAGGACAAACACCGGGGAGCTGTTTTTT.

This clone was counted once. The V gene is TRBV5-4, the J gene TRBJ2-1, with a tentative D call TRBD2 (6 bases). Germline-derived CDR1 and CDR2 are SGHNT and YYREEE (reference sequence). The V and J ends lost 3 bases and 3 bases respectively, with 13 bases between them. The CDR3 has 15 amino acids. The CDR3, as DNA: TGTGCCAGCAGCTCGGGGACTGTTGGCTACAATGAGCAGTTCTTC. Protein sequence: CASSSGTVGYNEQFF.

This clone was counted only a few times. The CDR3 nucleotides are TGCGCCAGCAGCTACGGACAGGGGGGAAACTATGGCTACACCTTC. This sequence encodes CASSYGQGGNYGYTF. The V call is TRBV5-1, the J call TRBJ1-2; 10 nucleotides line up with TRBD1. This CDR3 has 15 residues. Germline V gene data show CDR1 as SGHRS and CDR2 as YFSETQ. Trimming removed 3 bases from V and 2 bases from J; junction bases left unmatched: 4.

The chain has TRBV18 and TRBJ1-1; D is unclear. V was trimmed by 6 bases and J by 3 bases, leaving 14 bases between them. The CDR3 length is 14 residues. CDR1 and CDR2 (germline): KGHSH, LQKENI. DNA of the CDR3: TGTGCCAGCTCTCAGATGCGGGGTGACACTGAAGCTTTCTTT. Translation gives CASSQMRGDTEAFF.

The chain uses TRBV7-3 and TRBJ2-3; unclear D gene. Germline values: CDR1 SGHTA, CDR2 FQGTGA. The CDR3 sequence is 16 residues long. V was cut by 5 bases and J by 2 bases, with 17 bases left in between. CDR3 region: CASSEFGSYPTDTQYF. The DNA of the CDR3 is TGTGCCAGCAGCGAGTTCGGCTCCTACCCCACAGATACGCAGTATTTT.

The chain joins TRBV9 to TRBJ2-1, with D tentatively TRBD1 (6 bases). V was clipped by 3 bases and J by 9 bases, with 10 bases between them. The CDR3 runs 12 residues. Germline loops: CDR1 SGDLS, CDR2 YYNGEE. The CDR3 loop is CASSAVRGEQFF. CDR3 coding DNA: TGTGCCAGCAGCGCGGTCAGGGGTGAGCAGTTCTTC.

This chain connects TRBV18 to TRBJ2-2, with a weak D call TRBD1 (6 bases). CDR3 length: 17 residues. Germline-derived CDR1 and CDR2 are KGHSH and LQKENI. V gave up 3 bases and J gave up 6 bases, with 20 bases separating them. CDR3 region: CASSPRAGDIAAGELFF. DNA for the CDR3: TGTGCCAGCTCACCCCGGGCAGGGGATATTGCCGCCGGGGAGCTGTTTTTT.

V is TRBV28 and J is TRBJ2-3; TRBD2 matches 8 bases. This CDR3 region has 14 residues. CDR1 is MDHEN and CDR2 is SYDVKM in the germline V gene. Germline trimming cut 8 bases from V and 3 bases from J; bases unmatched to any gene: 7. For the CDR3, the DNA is TGTGCCAGCCCCCCGAGCGGGGGAACAGATACGCAGTATTTT. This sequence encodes CASPPSGGTDTQYF.

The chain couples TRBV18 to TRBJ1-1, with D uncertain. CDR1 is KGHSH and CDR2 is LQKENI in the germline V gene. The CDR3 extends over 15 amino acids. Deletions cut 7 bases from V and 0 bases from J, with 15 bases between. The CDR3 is CASCPRAGLNTEAFF. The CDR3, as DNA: TGTGCCAGCTGTCCGAGGGCAGGCCTGAACACTGAAGCTTTCTTT. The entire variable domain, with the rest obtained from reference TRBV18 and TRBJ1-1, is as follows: NAGVMQNPRHLVRRRGQEARLRCSPMKGHSHVYWYRQLPEEGLKFMVYLQKENIIDESGMPKERFSAEFPKEGPSILRIQQVVRGDSAAYFCASCPRAGLNTEAFFGQGTRLTVV.

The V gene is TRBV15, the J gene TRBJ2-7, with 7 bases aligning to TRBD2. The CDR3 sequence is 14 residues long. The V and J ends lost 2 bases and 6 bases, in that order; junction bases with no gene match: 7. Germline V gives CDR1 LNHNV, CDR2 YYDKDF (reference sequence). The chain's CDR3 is CATSRPLSGGEQYF. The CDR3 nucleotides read TGTGCCACCAGCAGACCCCTCTCGGGGGGCGAGCAGTACTTC. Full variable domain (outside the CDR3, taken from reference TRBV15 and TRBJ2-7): DAMVIQNPRYQVTQFGKPVTLSCSQTLNHNVMYWYQQKSSQAPKLLFHYYDKDFNNEADTPDNFQSRRPNTSFCFLDIRSPGLGDTAMYLCATSRPLSGGEQYFGPGTRLTVT.

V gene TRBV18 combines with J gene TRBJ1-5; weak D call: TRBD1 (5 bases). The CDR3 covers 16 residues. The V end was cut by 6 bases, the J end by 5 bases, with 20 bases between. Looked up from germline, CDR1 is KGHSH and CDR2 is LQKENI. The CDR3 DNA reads TGTGCCAGCTCGCATTCCGGGACTGGAGGCGATCAGCCCCAGCATTTT. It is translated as CASSHSGTGGDQPQHF.

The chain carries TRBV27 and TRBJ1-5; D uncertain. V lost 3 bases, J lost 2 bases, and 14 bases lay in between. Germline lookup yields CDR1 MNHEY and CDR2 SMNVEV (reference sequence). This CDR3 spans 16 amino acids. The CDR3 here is CASSFRAVVGNQPQHF. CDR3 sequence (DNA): TGTGCCAGCAGTTTTAGGGCGGTAGTAGGCAATCAGCCCCAGCATTTT.

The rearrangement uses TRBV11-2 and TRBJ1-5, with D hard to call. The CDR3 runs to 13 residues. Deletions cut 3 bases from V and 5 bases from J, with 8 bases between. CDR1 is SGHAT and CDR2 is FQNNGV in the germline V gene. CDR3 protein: CASSFRSDQPQHF. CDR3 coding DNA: TGTGCCAGCAGCTTTAGGAGCGATCAGCCCCAGCATTTT. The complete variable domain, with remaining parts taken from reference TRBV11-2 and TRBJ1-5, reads EAGVAQSPRYKIIEKRQSVAFWCNPISGHATLYWYQQILGQGPKLLIQFQNNGVVDDSQLPKDRFSAERLKGVDSTLKIQPAKLEDSAVYLCASSFRSDQPQHFGDGTRLSIL.

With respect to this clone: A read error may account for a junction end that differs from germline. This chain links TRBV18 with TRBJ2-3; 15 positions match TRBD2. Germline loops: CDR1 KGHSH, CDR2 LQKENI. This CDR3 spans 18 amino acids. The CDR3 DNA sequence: TGTGCCAGCTCGCCACCCGGACTAGCGGGAGGGCCGAGGGATACGCAGTATTTT. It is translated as CASSPPGLAGGPRDTQYF.